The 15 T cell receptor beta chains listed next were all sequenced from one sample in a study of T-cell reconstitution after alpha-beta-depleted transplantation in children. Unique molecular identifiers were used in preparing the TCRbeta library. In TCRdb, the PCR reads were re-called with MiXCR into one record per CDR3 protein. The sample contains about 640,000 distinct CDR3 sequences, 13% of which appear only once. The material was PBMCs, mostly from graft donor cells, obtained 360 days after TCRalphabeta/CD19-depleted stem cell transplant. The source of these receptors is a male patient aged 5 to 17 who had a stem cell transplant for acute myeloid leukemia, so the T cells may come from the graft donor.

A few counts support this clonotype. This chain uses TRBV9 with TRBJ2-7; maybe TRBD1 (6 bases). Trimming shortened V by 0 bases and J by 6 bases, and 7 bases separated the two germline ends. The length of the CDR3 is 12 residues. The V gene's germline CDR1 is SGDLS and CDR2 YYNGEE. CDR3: CASSVAGAEQYF. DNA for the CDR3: TGTGCCAGCAGCGTAGCAGGGGCCGAGCAGTACTTC.

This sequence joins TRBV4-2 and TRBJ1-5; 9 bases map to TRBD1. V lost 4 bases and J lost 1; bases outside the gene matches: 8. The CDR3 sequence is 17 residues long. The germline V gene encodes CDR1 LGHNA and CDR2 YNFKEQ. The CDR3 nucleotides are TGTGCCAGCAGCCCGCAAGGGACAGGGCTAAGCAATCAGCCCCAGCATTTT. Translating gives CASSPQGTGLSNQPQHF.

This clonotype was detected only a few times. CDR3 residues: CASSLWEGRYEQYF. The CDR3 nucleotides are TGTGCCAGCAGTTTATGGGAGGGAAGGTACGAGCAGTACTTC. This chain connects TRBV28 to TRBJ2-7, with D possibly TRBD2 on 6 matching bases. Trimming removed 0 bases from V and 4 bases from J, with 10 bases in between. The CDR3 is made up of 14 amino acids. The germline V gene has CDR1 MDHEN and CDR2 SYDVKM.

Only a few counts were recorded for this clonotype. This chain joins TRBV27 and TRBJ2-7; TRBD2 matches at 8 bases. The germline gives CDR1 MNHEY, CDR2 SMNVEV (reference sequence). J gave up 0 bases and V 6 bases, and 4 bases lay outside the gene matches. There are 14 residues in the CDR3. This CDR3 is CASRRTSLSYEQYF. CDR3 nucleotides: TGTGCCAGCAGGAGGACTAGCCTCTCCTACGAGCAGTACTTC.

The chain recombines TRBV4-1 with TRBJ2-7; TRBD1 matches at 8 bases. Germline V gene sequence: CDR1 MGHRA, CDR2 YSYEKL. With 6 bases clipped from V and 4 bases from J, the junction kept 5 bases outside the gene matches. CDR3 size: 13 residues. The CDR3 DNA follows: TGCGCCAGCAGACAGGGGGTTAAATACGAGCAGTACTTC. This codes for CASRQGVKYEQYF.

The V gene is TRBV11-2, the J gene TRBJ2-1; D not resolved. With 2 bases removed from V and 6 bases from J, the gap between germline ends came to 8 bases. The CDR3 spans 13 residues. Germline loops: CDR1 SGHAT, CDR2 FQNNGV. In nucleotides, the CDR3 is TGTGCCAGCAGCTTACCGACTGGCAATGAGCAGTTCTTC. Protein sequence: CASSLPTGNEQFF.

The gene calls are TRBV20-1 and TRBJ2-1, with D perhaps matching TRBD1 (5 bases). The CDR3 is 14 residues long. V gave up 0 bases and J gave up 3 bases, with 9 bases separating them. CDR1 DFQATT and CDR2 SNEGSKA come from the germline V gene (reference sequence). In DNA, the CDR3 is TGCAGTGCTAGAGAGGGGCGGATCTACAATGAGCAGTTCTTC. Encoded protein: CSAREGRIYNEQFF.

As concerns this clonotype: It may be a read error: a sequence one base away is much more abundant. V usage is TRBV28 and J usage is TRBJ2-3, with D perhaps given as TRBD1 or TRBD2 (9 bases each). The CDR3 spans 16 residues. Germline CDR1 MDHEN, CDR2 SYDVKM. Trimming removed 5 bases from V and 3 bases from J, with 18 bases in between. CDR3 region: CASSLAGQGWTDTQYF. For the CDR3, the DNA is TGTGCCAGCAGTCTAGCGGGACAGGGTTGGACAGATACGCAGTATTTT.

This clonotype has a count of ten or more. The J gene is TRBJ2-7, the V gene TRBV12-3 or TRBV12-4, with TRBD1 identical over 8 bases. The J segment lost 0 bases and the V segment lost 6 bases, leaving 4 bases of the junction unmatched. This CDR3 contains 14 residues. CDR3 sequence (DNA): TGTGCCAGCAGCAGACAGGGGCGCTCCTACGAGCAGTACTTC. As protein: CASSRQGRSYEQYF.

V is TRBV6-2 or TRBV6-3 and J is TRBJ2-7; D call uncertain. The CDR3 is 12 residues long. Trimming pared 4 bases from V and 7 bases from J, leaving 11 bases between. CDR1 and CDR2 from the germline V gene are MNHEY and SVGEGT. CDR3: CASSSLEREQYF. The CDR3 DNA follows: TGTGCCAGCAGTTCCCTCGAACGGGAGCAGTACTTC.

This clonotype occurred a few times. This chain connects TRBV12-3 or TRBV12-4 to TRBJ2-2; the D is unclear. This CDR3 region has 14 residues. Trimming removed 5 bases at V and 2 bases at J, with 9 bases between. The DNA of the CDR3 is TGTGCCAGCAGTCGGGCCCGTAACACCGGGGAGCTGTTTTTT. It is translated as CASSRARNTGELFF.

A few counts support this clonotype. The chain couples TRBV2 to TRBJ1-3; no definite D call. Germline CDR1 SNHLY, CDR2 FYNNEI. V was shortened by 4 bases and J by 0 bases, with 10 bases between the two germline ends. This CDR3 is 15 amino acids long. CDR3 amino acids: CASSAQLTSGNTIYF. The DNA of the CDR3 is TGTGCCAGCAGTGCACAGCTAACCTCTGGAAACACCATATATTTT.

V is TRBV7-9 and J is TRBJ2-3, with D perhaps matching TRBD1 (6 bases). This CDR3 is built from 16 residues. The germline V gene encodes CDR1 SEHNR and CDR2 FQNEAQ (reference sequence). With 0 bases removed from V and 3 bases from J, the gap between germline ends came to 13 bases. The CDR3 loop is CASSLALQGMTDTQYF. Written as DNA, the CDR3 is TGTGCCAGCAGCTTAGCGCTCCAGGGGATGACAGATACGCAGTATTTT.

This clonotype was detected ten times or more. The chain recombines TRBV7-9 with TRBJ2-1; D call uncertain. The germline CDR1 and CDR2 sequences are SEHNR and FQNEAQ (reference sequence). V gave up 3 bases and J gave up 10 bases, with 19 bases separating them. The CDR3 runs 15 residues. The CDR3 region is CASSFGSTPPEEQFF. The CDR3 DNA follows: TGTGCCAGCAGCTTTGGTAGTACCCCTCCCGAAGAGCAGTTCTTC.

The CDR3: CSVDSSPSSYNEQFF. CDR3 in DNA: TGCAGCGTTGACTCTAGCCCCAGCTCCTACAATGAGCAGTTCTTC. The chain employs TRBV29-1 and TRBJ2-1; TRBD2 might be the D (5 bases). CDR1 SQVTM and CDR2 ANQGSEA come from the germline V gene. The germline V and J ends were trimmed by 3 bases and 0 bases, with 12 bases remaining between them. The CDR3 covers 15 residues.